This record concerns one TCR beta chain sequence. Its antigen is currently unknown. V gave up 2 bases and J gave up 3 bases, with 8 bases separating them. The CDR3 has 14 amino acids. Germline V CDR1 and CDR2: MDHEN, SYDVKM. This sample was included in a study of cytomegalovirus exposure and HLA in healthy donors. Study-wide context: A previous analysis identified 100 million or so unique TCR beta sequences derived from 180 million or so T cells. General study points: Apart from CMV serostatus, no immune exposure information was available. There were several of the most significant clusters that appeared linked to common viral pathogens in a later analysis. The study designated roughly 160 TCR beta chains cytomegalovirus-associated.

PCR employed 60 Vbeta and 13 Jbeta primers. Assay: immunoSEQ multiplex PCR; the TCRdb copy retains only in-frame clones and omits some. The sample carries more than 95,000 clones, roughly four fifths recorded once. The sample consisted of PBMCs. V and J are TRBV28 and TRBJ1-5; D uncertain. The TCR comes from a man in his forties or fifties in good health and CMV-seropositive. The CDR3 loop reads CASSLAGFNQPQHF. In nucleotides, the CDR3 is TGTGCCAGCAGTTTAGCGGGGTTCAATCAGCCCCAGCATTTT.